What follows describes a single TCR beta chain. This entry is derived from a study of T cell changes during pregnancy in multiple sclerosis. Produced via immunoSEQ multiplex PCR; TCRdb's table is partial and in-frame only. The sample lists about 45,000 clones, about 96% occurring once. Per germline, CDR1 SGHRS and CDR2 YFSETQ. The CDR3 is made up of 14 amino acids. Trimming took 3 bases from V and 5 from J; bases not matched to a gene: 8. The genes are TRBV5-1 and TRBJ2-7, with 7 bases lining up with TRBD1. Source: peripheral blood, taken in the second trimester of pregnancy. The receptor's source is a female donor with multiple sclerosis, enrolled in a pregnancy study. The chain's CDR3 is CASSSGQVGNEQYF. For the CDR3, the DNA is TGCGCCAGCAGCTCTGGACAGGTCGGCAACGAGCAGTACTTC.